This TCR beta chain was sequenced during a study of blood T cell repertoires in COVID-19. Profiled with immunoSEQ multiplex PCR; TCRdb holds only in-frame clones, not every one. The sample holds some 200,000 clones, over 75% seen once. V dropped 7 bases and J dropped 4 bases, with 13 bases sitting between them. The CDR3 runs to 13 residues. This chain joins TRBV12-3 or TRBV12-4 and TRBJ1-2; D possibly corresponds to TRBD1 (5 bases). The sequenced sample was PBMCs or T cells enriched from blood (not recorded which). The sequence derives from a man in his forties who had recovered from COVID-19. The CDR3 here is CASTSGVRYGYTF. DNA of the CDR3: TGTGCCAGCACCTCGGGGGTCCGCTATGGCTACACCTTC.